This T cell receptor beta chain was identified in a study of shared clonotypes between healthy human individuals. General study results and limits: For naive CD4 cells, roughly 5.5% of clonotypes were shared across a few donors. Naive subsets usually exceeded memory subsets in estimated richness. Apart from blood, nothing was sampled; tissue repertoires likely differ.

Using immunoSEQ multiplex PCR, the repertoire was profiled, and TCRdb retains in-frame clones only, with some absent. The sample has more than 2,000,000 clones; just over 90% are singletons. To note about this clone: Its antigen is unidentified.

This CDR3 has 17 amino acids. CDR1 is KGHSH, CDR2 LQKENI, per germline. V lost 3 bases to trimming and J lost 5 bases; unmatched junction nucleotides: 10. Splitting the CD4+ cells yielded a CD45RA+ naive subset and a CD45RA-negative memory subset. Sequencing was done on a sample of naive CD4+ T cells sorted from blood. Subset noted: CD45RA+ positively selected. This TCR came from a young man in good health. The chain employs TRBV18 and TRBJ1-2; 12 bases map to TRBD1. The CDR3 coding sequence is TGTGCCAGCTCACCTACTCCGGGACAGGGGGCTGGGTATGGCTACACCTTC. Amino acids: CASSPTPGQGAGYGYTF.